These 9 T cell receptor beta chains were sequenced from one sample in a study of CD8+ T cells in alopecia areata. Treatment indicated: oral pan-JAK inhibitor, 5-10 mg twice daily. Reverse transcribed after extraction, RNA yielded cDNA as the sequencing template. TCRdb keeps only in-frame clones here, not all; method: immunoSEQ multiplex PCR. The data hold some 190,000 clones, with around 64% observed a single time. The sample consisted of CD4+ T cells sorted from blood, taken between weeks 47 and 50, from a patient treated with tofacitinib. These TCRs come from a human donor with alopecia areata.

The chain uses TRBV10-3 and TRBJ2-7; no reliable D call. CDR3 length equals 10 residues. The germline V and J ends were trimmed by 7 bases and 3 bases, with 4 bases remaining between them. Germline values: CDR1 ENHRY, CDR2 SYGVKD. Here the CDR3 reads CAITSYEQYF. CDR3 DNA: TGTGCCATCACCAGCTACGAGCAGTACTTC.

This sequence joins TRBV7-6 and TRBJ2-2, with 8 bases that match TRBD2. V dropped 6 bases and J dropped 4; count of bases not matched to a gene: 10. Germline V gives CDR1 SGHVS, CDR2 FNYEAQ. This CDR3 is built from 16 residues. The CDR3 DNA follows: TGTGCCAGCAGTCGCGCCGGGGGGGGCACCACCGGGGAGCTGTTTTTT. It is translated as CASSRAGGGTTGELFF.

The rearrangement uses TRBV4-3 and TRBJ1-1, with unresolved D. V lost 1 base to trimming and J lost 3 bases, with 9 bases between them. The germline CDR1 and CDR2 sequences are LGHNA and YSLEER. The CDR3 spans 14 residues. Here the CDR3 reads CASSQALSDTEAFF. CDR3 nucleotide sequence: TGCGCCAGCAGCCAAGCACTATCGGACACTGAAGCTTTCTTT.

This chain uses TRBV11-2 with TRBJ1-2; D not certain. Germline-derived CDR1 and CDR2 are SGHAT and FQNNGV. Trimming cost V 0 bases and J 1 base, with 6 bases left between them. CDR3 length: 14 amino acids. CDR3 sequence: CASSLERNNYGYTF. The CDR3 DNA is TGTGCCAGCAGCTTAGAACGGAATAACTATGGCTACACCTTC. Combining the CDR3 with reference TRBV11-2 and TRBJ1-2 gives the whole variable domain EAGVAQSPRYKIIEKRQSVAFWCNPISGHATLYWYQQILGQGPKLLIQFQNNGVVDDSQLPKDRFSAERLKGVDSTLKIQPAKLEDSAVYLCASSLERNNYGYTFGSGTRLTVV.

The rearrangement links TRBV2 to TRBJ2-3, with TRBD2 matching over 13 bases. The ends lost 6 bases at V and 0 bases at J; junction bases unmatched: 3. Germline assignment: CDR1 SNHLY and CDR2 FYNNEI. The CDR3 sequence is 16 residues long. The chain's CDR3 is CASSVLAGGSTDTQYF. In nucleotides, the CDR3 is TGTGCCAGCAGCGTACTAGCGGGGGGGAGCACAGATACGCAGTATTTT.

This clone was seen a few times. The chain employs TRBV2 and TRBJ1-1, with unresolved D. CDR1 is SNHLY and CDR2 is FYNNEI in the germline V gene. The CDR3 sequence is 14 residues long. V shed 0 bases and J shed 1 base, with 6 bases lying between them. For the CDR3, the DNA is TGTGCCAGCAGTGAAGCGTTCGGGAACACTGAAGCTTTCTTT. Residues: CASSEAFGNTEAFF.

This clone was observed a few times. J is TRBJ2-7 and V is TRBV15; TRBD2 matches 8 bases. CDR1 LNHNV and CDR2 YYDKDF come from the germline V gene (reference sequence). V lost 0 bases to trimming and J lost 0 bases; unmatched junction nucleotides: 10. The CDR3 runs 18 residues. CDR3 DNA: TGTGCCACCAGCAGAGATCGATTCGGGGGGGACAACTCCTACGAGCAGTACTTC. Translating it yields CATSRDRFGGDNSYEQYF.

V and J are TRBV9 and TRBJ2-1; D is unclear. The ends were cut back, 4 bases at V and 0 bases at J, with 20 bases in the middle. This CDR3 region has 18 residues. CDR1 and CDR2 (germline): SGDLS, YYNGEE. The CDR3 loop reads CASSPGTWAQSSYNEQFF. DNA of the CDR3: TGTGCCAGCAGCCCCGGTACTTGGGCGCAAAGCTCCTACAATGAGCAGTTCTTC.

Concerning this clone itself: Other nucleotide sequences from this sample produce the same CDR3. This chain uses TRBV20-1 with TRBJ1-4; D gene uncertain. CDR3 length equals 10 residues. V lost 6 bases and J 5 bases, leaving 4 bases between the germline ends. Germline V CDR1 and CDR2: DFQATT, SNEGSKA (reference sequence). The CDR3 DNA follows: TGCAGTGCACTAAATGAAAAACTGTTTTTT. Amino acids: CSALNEKLFF.